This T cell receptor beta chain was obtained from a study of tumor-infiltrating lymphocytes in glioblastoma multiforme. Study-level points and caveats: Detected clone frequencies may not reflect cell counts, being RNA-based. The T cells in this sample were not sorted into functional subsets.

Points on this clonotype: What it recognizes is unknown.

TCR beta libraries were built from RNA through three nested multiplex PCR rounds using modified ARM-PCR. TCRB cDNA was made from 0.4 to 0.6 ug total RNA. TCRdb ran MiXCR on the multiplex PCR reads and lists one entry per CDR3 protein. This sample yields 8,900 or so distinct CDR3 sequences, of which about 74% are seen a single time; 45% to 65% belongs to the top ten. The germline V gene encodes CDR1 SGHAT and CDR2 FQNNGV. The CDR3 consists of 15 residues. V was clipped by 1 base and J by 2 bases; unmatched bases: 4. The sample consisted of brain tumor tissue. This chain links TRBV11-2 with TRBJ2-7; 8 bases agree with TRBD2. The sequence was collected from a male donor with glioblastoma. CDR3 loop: CASSLAGGPAYEQYF. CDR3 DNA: TGTGCCAGCAGCTTAGCGGGAGGGCCGGCCTACGAGCAGTACTTC.